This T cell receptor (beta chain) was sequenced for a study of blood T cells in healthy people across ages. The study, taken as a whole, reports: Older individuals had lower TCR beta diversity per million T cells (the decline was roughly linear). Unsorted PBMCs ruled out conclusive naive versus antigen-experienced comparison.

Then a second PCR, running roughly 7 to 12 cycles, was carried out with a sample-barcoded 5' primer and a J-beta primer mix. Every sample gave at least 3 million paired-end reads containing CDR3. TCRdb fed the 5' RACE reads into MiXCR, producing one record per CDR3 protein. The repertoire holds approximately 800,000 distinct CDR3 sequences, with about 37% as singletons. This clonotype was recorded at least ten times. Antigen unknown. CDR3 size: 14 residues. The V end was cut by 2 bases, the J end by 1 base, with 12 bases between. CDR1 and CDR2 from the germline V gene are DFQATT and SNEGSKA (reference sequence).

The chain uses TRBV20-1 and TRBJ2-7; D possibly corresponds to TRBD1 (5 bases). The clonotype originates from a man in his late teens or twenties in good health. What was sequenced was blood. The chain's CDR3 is CSARSDTGSYEQYF. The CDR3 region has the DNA TGCAGTGCTAGATCGGACACAGGATCCTACGAGCAGTACTTC.